This T cell receptor beta chain originates from a study of vaccination and CD4 T cells after COVID-19. Study summary: Post-COVID draws followed diagnosis by a median around 95 days (range 35 to 161).

The CDR3 is made up of 13 amino acids. Germline V lookup: CDR1 SGHAT, CDR2 FQDESV (reference sequence). Trimming removed 4 bases from V and 4 bases from J, with 10 bases in between. Documented treatment: roughly 10-day PBMC culture with coronavirus spike peptide pools or control peptides (ViraFEST assay). For ViraFEST, peptide pools expanded antigen-specific T cells, after which the TCRs were sequenced. Peptide pools at 10 ug/ml and IL-2 at about 10 IU/ml were added to cultures of roughly 2.2 million PBMCs per well. On this clonotype: Its target is not known.

With the Oncomine TCR Beta short-read assay, DNA from cultured CD4+ T cells was sequenced. MiXCR, run by TCRdb on the PCR reads, gives a single entry per CDR3 protein. The table includes almost 20,000 distinct CDR3 sequences, about 42% detected once. The genes are TRBV11-1 and TRBJ1-1; D not resolved. This TCR was sampled from a human donor who received a COVID-19 vaccine. The source material was CD4+ T cells from blood, cultured in vitro, sampled before SARS-CoV-2 vaccination. The CDR3 sequence is CASSSREGTEAFF. CDR3 sequence (DNA): TGTGCCAGCAGCTCCCGGGAGGGCACTGAAGCTTTCTTT.